These T cell receptor beta chains were read from a single sample in a study of T cells in Graves' hyperthyroidism and ophthalmopathy. One entry per CDR3 protein results from TCRdb running MiXCR on the multiplex PCR reads. The sample yields hundreds of thousands of distinct CDR3 sequences, 24% seen once. Sequencing was performed on blood. These receptors were obtained from a woman in her twenties or thirties with Graves' ophthalmopathy. The CDR3 runs from the conserved cysteine through the conserved F or W. D genes are given only for firm matches. Expanded clones are given a class, and other clones once, few, many or no size at all.

many TRBD1 TRBJ2-7 TRBV6-5 CASSLRTGDFHEQYF TGTGCCAGCAGTCTCCGGACAGGTGACTTCCACGAGCAGTACTTC
many . TRBJ2-2 TRBV11-2 CASSLDLGQGRVGELFF TGTGCCAGCAGCTTAGATCTAGGGCAGGGGCGCGTCGGGGAGCTGTTTTTT
many . TRBJ2-7 TRBV18 CASSRMDEQYF TGTGCCAGCTCACGGATGGACGAGCAGTACTTC
few . TRBJ1-1 TRBV12-3/TRBV12-4 CASSLPISNTEAFF TGTGCCAGCAGTTTACCAATTTCGAACACTGAAGCTTTCTTT
. . TRBJ1-3 TRBV29-1 CSVLPASSGNTIYF TGCAGCGTTCTTCCGGCATCATCTGGAAACACCATATATTTT
many . TRBJ2-7 TRBV6-2/TRBV6-3 CAGGTHYPSEQYF TGTGCCGGGGGTACCCACTACCCTTCCGAGCAGTACTTC
many . TRBJ1-1 TRBV6-8 CASSPGTLNTEAFF TGTGCCAGCAGTCCCGGGACACTGAACACTGAAGCTTTCTTT
many . TRBJ1-1 TRBV7-8 CASSLDPDRQNTEAFF TGTGCCAGCAGCTTAGACCCCGACAGACAGAACACTGAAGCTTTCTTT
few . TRBJ1-3 TRBV30 CAWDRGNTIYF TGTGCCTGGGACAGGGGAAACACCATATATTTT
. . TRBJ2-7 TRBV6-1 CATATRRGYEQYF TGTGCCACCGCGACTAGGAGGGGCTACGAGCAGTACTTC
few . TRBJ2-2 TRBV6-5 CASSYSILPGELFF TGTGCCAGCAGTTACTCGATCCTTCCCGGGGAGCTGTTTTTT
few TRBD1 TRBJ1-3 TRBV3-1 CASSRGQGSNTIYF TGTGCCAGCAGCCGAGGACAGGGAAGCAACACCATATATTTT
. TRBD2 TRBJ2-7 TRBV12-5 CASGLVLLMVAGDTSYEQYF TGTGCTAGTGGTTTGGTACTATTAATGGTAGCGGGGGATACCTCCTACGAGCAGTACTTC
. . TRBJ2-2 TRBV18 CASSAGWTTGELFF TGTGCCAGCTCAGCGGGGTGGACGACCGGGGAGCTGTTTTTT
many . TRBJ2-5 TRBV28 CASRAGWGRQETQYF TGTGCCAGCAGAGCTGGGTGGGGCAGACAAGAGACCCAGTACTTC
few . TRBJ1-1 TRBV19 CASSILGGLGSNTEAFF TGTGCCAGTAGTATTCTGGGGGGACTTGGCTCGAACACTGAAGCTTTCTTT
. TRBD1 TRBJ1-6 TRBV20-1 CSASLGQEDSPLHF TGCAGTGCTAGTTTGGGACAGGAGGATTCACCCCTCCACTTT
many . TRBJ2-5 TRBV2 CASSEMGWETQYF TGTGCCAGCAGTGAAATGGGTTGGGAGACCCAGTACTTC
many . TRBJ1-1 TRBV6-1 CASSEVQNTEAFF TGTGCCAGCAGTGAAGTGCAGAACACTGAAGCTTTCTTT
. . TRBJ1-6 TRBV12-3/TRBV12-4 CASSSGGVYNSPLHF TGTGCCAGCAGTTCGGGGGGAGTCTATAATTCACCCCTCCACTTT
many TRBD1 TRBJ1-1 TRBV7-2 CASSYTGDTEAFF TGTGCCAGCAGCTATACAGGGGACACTGAAGCTTTCTTT
. TRBD1 TRBJ2-7 TRBV6-5 CASSSTGTGFHEQYF TGTGCCAGCAGTTCTACCGGGACAGGGTTCCACGAGCAGTACTTC
. . TRBJ2-6 TRBV14 CVSSRGTSSGANVLTF TGTGTCAGCAGCCGAGGGACTTCCTCTGGGGCCAACGTCCTGACTTTC
many . TRBJ2-7 TRBV28 CASSRYEQYF TGTGCCAGCAGCCGCTACGAGCAGTACTTC
few . TRBJ2-7 TRBV7-8 CASRKSRESPYEQYF TGTGCCAGCAGGAAATCTAGGGAATCCCCCTACGAGCAGTACTTC
. TRBD1 TRBJ1-5 TRBV19 CASSIQGGGNQLQHF TGTGCCAGTAGTATCCAGGGAGGGGGCAATCAGCTCCAGCATTTT
. . TRBJ2-5 TRBV18 CASASGKETQYF TGTGCCAGCGCATCCGGGAAAGAGACCCAGTACTTC
few . TRBJ1-5 TRBV6-1 CASSQGTRGGNQPQHF TGTGCCAGCAGCCAGGGGACTCGGGGCGGCAATCAGCCCCAGCATTTT
many . TRBJ2-7 TRBV24-1 CATSDGGRGYEQYF TGTGCCACCAGTGATGGTGGCAGGGGCTACGAGCAGTACTTC
once . TRBJ1-5 TRBV5-5 CASSLDGGRFNQPQHF TGTGCCAGCAGCCTTGACGGTGGGCGTTTCAATCAGCCCCAGCATTTT
many . TRBJ1-2 TRBV20-1 CSARDLKEGGYTF TGCAGTGCTAGAGATTTAAAGGAGGGCGGCTACACCTTC
. . TRBJ2-5 TRBV6-1 CASDWETQYF TGTGCCAGCGACTGGGAGACCCAGTACTTC
few . TRBJ2-2 TRBV11-2 CASSPRDGGNTGELFF TGTGCCAGCAGCCCCCGGGACGGGGGAAACACCGGGGAGCTGTTTTTT
. TRBD2 TRBJ2-2 TRBV7-6 CASSLTLAGGTSTGELFF TGTGCCAGCAGCTTGACACTAGCGGGGGGGACTAGCACCGGGGAGCTGTTTTTT
many TRBD1 TRBJ1-2 TRBV12-3/TRBV12-4 CASSWDRADGYTF TGTGCCAGCAGTTGGGACAGGGCCGATGGCTACACCTTC
. TRBD1 TRBJ2-3 TRBV19 CASRDRGRADTQYF TGTGCCAGCAGAGACAGGGGGCGCGCAGATACGCAGTATTTT
many . TRBJ1-3 TRBV12-3/TRBV12-4 CASSSLRNTIYF TGTGCCAGCAGCTCCCTCAGGAACACCATATATTTT
few . TRBJ1-2 TRBV6-5 CASSYSIRSAFWFSYTF TGTGCCAGCAGTTACTCAATCAGAAGCGCATTTTGGTTTAGTTACACCTTC
many . TRBJ1-1 TRBV7-2 CASSSGQRTEAFF TGTGCCAGCAGCTCCGGGCAAAGGACTGAAGCTTTCTTT
many . TRBJ1-2 TRBV5-5 CASSLGPGYGYGYTF TGTGCCAGCAGCTTGGGCCCGGGGTACGGCTATGGCTACACCTTC
few . TRBJ2-7 TRBV11-1 CASSLRGLGTFF TGTGCCAGCAGCTTACGAGGCCTTGGTACCTTCTTC
many . TRBJ1-1 TRBV7-9 CASSLVQGAAFF TGTGCCAGCAGCTTAGTACAGGGTGCAGCTTTCTTT
many . TRBJ1-1 TRBV15 CATSRDRAGVAEAFF TGTGCCACCAGCAGAGATCGGGCAGGGGTGGCTGAAGCTTTCTTT
. TRBD1 TRBJ2-7 TRBV6-2/TRBV6-3 CASSYDRGTQYF TGTGCCAGCAGTTACGACAGGGGGACGCAGTACTTC
few . TRBJ2-7 TRBV18 CASSPRRQSRTYEQYF TGTGCCAGCTCACCACGGAGACAGTCCCGGACCTACGAGCAGTACTTC
many . TRBJ2-2 TRBV6-4 CASSHRLGPGKTGELFF TGTGCCAGCAGCCACAGACTCGGCCCGGGGAAAACCGGGGAGCTGTTTTTT
few . TRBJ1-6 TRBV5-1 CASSLRTEKNSPLHF TGCGCCAGCAGCTTGAGGACAGAAAAAAATTCACCCCTCCACTTT
many . TRBJ1-1 TRBV6-5 CASSYLGSEAFF TGTGCCAGCAGTTACTTGGGGTCTGAAGCTTTCTTT
. . TRBJ2-7 TRBV11-2 CASSLVDCSYEQYF TGTGCCAGCAGCTTAGTTGACTGCTCCTACGAGCAGTACTTC
many . TRBJ1-2 TRBV28 CASITGSYGYTF TGTGCCAGCATTACAGGGAGCTATGGCTACACCTTC
. . TRBJ1-1 TRBV6-4 CASSERGPNTEAFF TGTGCCAGCAGTGAAAGGGGACCGAACACTGAAGCTTTCTTT
many TRBD2 TRBJ2-5 TRBV7-2 CASSAPLTGGRETQYF TGTGCCAGCAGCGCGCCATTGACGGGGGGGCGAGAGACCCAGTACTTC
. TRBD1 TRBJ1-2 TRBV27 CAIWTGGGYTF TGTGCCATATGGACAGGGGGTGGCTACACCTTC
few TRBD2 TRBJ2-5 TRBV28 CASSFWTSGSRGETQYF TGTGCCAGCAGTTTCTGGACTAGCGGGAGTAGGGGAGAGACCCAGTACTTC
many . TRBJ1-5 TRBV7-2 CASSPGLGHQPQHF TGTGCCAGCAGCCCGGGCCTTGGGCATCAGCCCCAGCATTTT
many . TRBJ2-2 TRBV15 CATSRARPGNTGELFF TGTGCCACCAGCAGAGCACGGCCGGGGAACACCGGGGAGCTGTTTTTT
many . TRBJ1-5 TRBV19 CASIPTWGNQPQHF TGTGCCAGTATTCCGACTTGGGGGAATCAGCCCCAGCATTTT
many . TRBJ1-2 TRBV7-2 CASSVRDNYGYTF TGTGCCAGCAGCGTCCGGGACAACTATGGCTACACCTTC
. TRBD1 TRBJ2-5 TRBV11-3 CASSKGQDAKETQYF TGTGCCAGCAGCAAAGGACAGGATGCGAAGGAGACCCAGTACTTC